Reported below is one T cell receptor beta chain. Its cognate antigen is unknown. With 60 Vbeta and 13 Jbeta primers, the PCR was carried out. Sequencing used immunoSEQ multiplex PCR; TCRdb keeps in-frame clones, though not all of them. The data hold hundreds of thousands of clones, with approximately 88% observed a single time. These data originate in a study of cytomegalovirus exposure and HLA in healthy donors. Study-wide background: Prior work identified around 100 million unique TCR beta sequences in about 179 million T cells. Study results and limitations: Near-uniform donor sequencing depth was presumed by presence/absence analyses.

With 0 bases removed from V and 10 bases from J, the gap between germline ends came to 7 bases. There are 11 residues in the CDR3. CDR1 is SGHRS, CDR2 YFSETQ, per germline. In nominal health when sampled, donors likely had unrecorded immune exposures nonetheless. This chain uses TRBV5-1 with TRBJ1-2, with no clear D. This TCR was sampled from a boy younger than 10 in good health and CMV-seronegative. Sequencing was done on a sample of PBMCs. The CDR3 nucleotides read TGCGCCAGCAGCTTGGACGGGGTCTACACCTTC. It specifies CASSLDGVYTF.